The 9 T cell receptor beta chains listed next were all sequenced from one sample in a study of blood T cell repertoires in COVID-19 (dated by TCRdb to the early 2020s). The protocol used for the library was the immunoSEQ multiplex PCR assay. TCRdb took this table from immuneACCESS and kept in-frame rearrangements with V and J called. Such tables lack part of the clones; where checked against another copy, unresolved V genes explain under half of the gap, and the rest is unexplained. Recorded for this sample are about 76,000 clones; 85% of them occurred a single time. The biggest ten clones account for 8.5% to 10% of the sample. The source material was peripheral blood. The source is a man aged 50 to 59 with COVID-19, enrolled during active disease.

This clone came up a few times. The rearrangement links TRBV18 to TRBJ2-2, with TRBD2 identical over 9 bases. Germline lookup yields CDR1 KGHSH and CDR2 LQKENI. The length of the CDR3 is 17 residues. V was clipped by 4 bases and J by 6 bases; unmatched bases: 12. This CDR3 reads CASSQDSGSSAAGELFF. CDR3 nucleotides: TGTGCCAGCTCACAGGATAGCGGGAGTTCGGCGGCCGGGGAGCTGTTTTTT.

The CDR3 loop reads CASSLSSSGSAGSYEQYF. The CDR3 DNA reads TGCGCCAGCAGCTTGTCTAGTAGCGGGAGCGCCGGGTCCTACGAGCAGTACTTC. The gene calls are TRBV5-1 and TRBJ2-7, with 9 bases identical to TRBD2. The CDR3 has 18 amino acids. Germline CDR1 and CDR2: SGHRS and YFSETQ. Trimming cost V 1 base and J 1 base; bases outside gene matches: 12.

This CDR3 reads CATSTGRAGQYGYTF. CDR3 in DNA: TGTGCCACCAGTACGGGTAGGGCTGGACAATATGGCTACACCTTC. The chain couples TRBV24-1 to TRBJ1-2; D possibly corresponds to TRBD1 (5 bases). Germline lookup yields CDR1 KGHDR and CDR2 SFDVKD. The V end was cut by 6 bases, the J end by 5 bases, with 18 bases between. The CDR3 length is 15 residues.

This rearrangement joins TRBV9 to TRBJ2-1; 9 positions match TRBD1. Germline values: CDR1 SGDLS, CDR2 YYNGEE. The CDR3 spans 15 residues. V gave up 0 bases and J gave up 6 bases; unmatched junction bases: 4. The CDR3 protein is CASSVEGQGSNEQFF. The CDR3 DNA sequence: TGTGCCAGCAGCGTAGAGGGACAGGGCAGCAATGAGCAGTTCTTC.

On this clone: One junction end does not reproduce the germline sequence, and a read error may be involved. The chain joins TRBV28 to TRBJ1-4; a possible D gene is TRBD1 (6 bases). The CDR3 spans 14 residues. Germline V gene sequence: CDR1 MDHEN, CDR2 SYDVKM. The CDR3, as DNA: TGTGCCAGCAGGATTCGGACAGAGAATGGAAAACTGTTTTTT. This gives the protein CASRIRTENGKLFF.

This chain connects TRBV3-1 (or the pseudogene TRBV3-2) to TRBJ2-3, with D hard to call. The V gene lost 5 bases and the J gene lost 3 bases, with 6 bases spanning the gap. Germline CDR1 is LGHDT and CDR2 is YNNKEL (reference sequence). CDR3 length: 12 amino acids. The CDR3: CASSTRTDTQYF. As DNA, the CDR3 is TGTGCCAGCAGCACCCGGACAGATACGCAGTATTTT.

A single count supports this clone. The gene calls are TRBV28 and TRBJ1-2; 7 bases fit TRBD1. The CDR3 loop spans 16 amino acids. The V gene's germline CDR1 is MDHEN and CDR2 SYDVKM. J was trimmed by 1 base and V by 4 bases; bases with no gene match: 9. The CDR3 DNA reads TGTGCCAGCAGTTCGCAAAGGGCAGGGGGTAACTATGGCTACACCTTC. Translated: CASSSQRAGGNYGYTF.

The chain employs TRBV6-1 and TRBJ2-3; D is possibly TRBD1 (5 bases). Trimming shortened V by 6 bases and J by 0 bases, and 7 bases separated the two germline ends. Germline V gene data show CDR1 as MNHNS and CDR2 as SASEGT. The CDR3 contains 13 residues. The CDR3 protein is CASRGPSTDTQYF. The CDR3 DNA reads as TGTGCCAGCAGGGGGCCTAGCACAGATACGCAGTATTTT.

The chain uses TRBV28 and TRBJ2-1; 11 bases fit TRBD2. The CDR3 runs to 15 residues. V was clipped by 3 bases and J by 15 bases; unmatched bases: 13. CDR1 and CDR2 (germline): MDHEN, SYDVKM. This CDR3 reads CASSLKIAGGTDPFF. CDR3 in DNA: TGTGCCAGCAGTTTGAAGATAGCGGGAGGGACAGACCCGTTCTTC.